This entry lists 26 T cell receptor beta chains sequenced from one sample in a study of blood T cell repertoires in COVID-19. TCRdb keeps only in-frame clones here, not all; method: immunoSEQ multiplex PCR. The repertoire holds roughly 71,000 clones, 80% to 90% seen once, with 2% in the top ten. The sequencing sample was made of peripheral blood. These receptors were obtained from a man between 25 and 39 years old with acute or convalescent COVID-19.

The chain links TRBV28 to TRBJ2-3; D is perhaps TRBD2 (8 bases). The germline CDR1 and CDR2 sequences are MDHEN and SYDVKM. Trimming pared 2 bases from V and 3 bases from J, leaving 36 bases between. The CDR3 loop spans 23 amino acids. The CDR3: CASSLVGGGGQRGRTQATDTQYF. DNA of the CDR3: TGTGCCAGCAGTTTAGTAGGAGGGGGCGGTCAGCGGGGGCGAACCCAAGCTACAGATACGCAGTATTTT.

The V and J genes are TRBV15 and TRBJ1-2; D may be TRBD1 (6 bases). The CDR3 loop spans 15 amino acids. V gave up 3 bases and J gave up 5 bases, with 16 bases separating them. CDR1 and CDR2 from the germline V gene are LNHNV and YYDKDF (reference sequence). DNA of the CDR3: TGTGCCACCAGCAGGGCCCTTGGGGGCGATTATGGCTACACCTTC. Translating it yields CATSRALGGDYGYTF.

The chain joins TRBV29-1 to TRBJ1-4, with 7 bases fitting TRBD1. Germline-derived CDR1 and CDR2 are SQVTM and ANQGSEA. V was clipped by 5 bases and J by 5 bases; unmatched bases: 11. CDR3 length equals 15 residues. CDR3 DNA: TGCAGCGTTCGAGACAGGGAACTACCCAATGAAAAACTGTTTTTT. Its protein product is CSVRDRELPNEKLFF.

Only a few counts were recorded for this clone. As DNA, the CDR3 is TGTGCCACTAACTGGGGGGGTGTGGACACTGAAGCTTTCTTT. Translated, it gives CATNWGGVDTEAFF. This sequence joins TRBV6-5 and TRBJ1-1, with D possibly matching TRBD1 (5 bases). V gave up 10 bases and J gave up 3 bases, with 18 bases separating them. The CDR3 totals 14 residues. The germline CDR1 and CDR2 sequences are MNHEY and SVGAGI.

V usage is TRBV19 and J usage is TRBJ1-5, with 7 bases that match TRBD1. The V and J ends lost 3 bases and 11 bases, in that order; junction bases with no gene match: 1. The CDR3 covers 11 residues. Looked up from germline, CDR1 is LNHDA and CDR2 is SQIVND (reference sequence). CDR3 protein: CASSIGQAQHF. CDR3 in DNA: TGTGCCAGTAGTATCGGACAGGCCCAGCATTTT.

A few counts support this clone. This rearrangement joins TRBV10-1 to TRBJ1-5; D uncertain. This CDR3 has 13 residues. The V gene's germline CDR1 is WNHNN and CDR2 SYGVQD (reference sequence). V gave up 2 bases and J gave up 4 bases, with 6 bases separating them. The CDR3 sequence: CASSEPRNQPQHF. CDR3 in DNA: TGCGCCAGCAGTGAGCCCAGAAATCAGCCCCAGCATTTT.

The sample holds one count of this clone. This chain connects TRBV5-5 to TRBJ2-1, with 7 bases matching TRBD1. Per germline, CDR1 SGHKS and CDR2 YYEKEE (reference sequence). With V trimmed by 1 base and J by 10 bases, 5 bases remained unmatched. The CDR3 runs 13 residues. DNA of the CDR3: TGTGCCAGCAGCTTGACAGGGGCTAGGGAGCAGTTCTTC. It codes for CASSLTGAREQFF.

The gene calls are TRBV7-8 and TRBJ1-6, with a possible D match to TRBD1 (5 bases). This CDR3 spans 13 amino acids. Germline CDR1 reads SGHVS; CDR2 reads FQNEAQ. The V end lost 3 bases, the J end lost 7 bases, and 7 bases lay between the germline ends. CDR3 bases: TGTGCCAGCAGCTTTTACAGGAATTCACCCCTCCACTTT. It specifies CASSFYRNSPLHF.

This clone is termed medium-sized. The chain uses TRBV29-1 and TRBJ2-3, with 9 positions matching TRBD1. The V gene's germline CDR1 is SQVTM and CDR2 ANQGSEA. The CDR3 spans 16 residues. The trim removed 4 bases at V and 4 bases at J, leaving 12 bases unmatched. This CDR3 is CSVVFSGQGTPDTQYF. CDR3 DNA: TGCAGCGTTGTCTTCTCAGGACAGGGGACACCAGATACGCAGTATTTT.

The chain recombines TRBV30 with TRBJ1-1, with D tentatively TRBD1 (5 bases). CDR1 is GTSNPN and CDR2 is SVGIG in the germline V gene (reference sequence). This CDR3 contains 13 residues. Trimming stripped 8 bases from V and 0 bases from J, with 13 bases between. CDR3 region: CAVQGDLNTEAFF. The DNA of the CDR3 is TGTGCCGTCCAGGGCGACCTGAACACTGAAGCTTTCTTT.

J is TRBJ1-1 and V is TRBV3-1 (or the pseudogene TRBV3-2); D possibly corresponds to TRBD1 (5 bases). Germline CDR1 LGHDT, CDR2 YNNKEL (reference sequence). CDR3 length: 14 amino acids. Trimming pared 0 bases from V and 1 base from J, leaving 6 bases between. This CDR3 reads CASSQEQENTEAFF. The CDR3 nucleotides are TGTGCCAGCAGCCAAGAACAGGAGAACACTGAAGCTTTCTTT.

This clone was found a few times. CDR3 sequence (DNA): TGTGCCAGCAGCGTCGGACAGGGCAACACAGATACGCAGTATTTT. Protein: CASSVGQGNTDTQYF. The chain combines TRBV9 with TRBJ2-3, with 8 bases aligning to TRBD1. Losses at the gene ends were 2 bases for V and 2 bases for J; bases not matched to a gene: 4. The germline V gene encodes CDR1 SGDLS and CDR2 YYNGEE. The CDR3 runs to 15 residues.

This clone was seen a few times. The chain is built from TRBV5-1 and TRBJ1-4; the D gene is possibly TRBD1 (6 bases). V lost 2 bases to trimming and J lost 8 bases, with 13 bases between them. This CDR3 is built from 14 residues. Germline V gene data show CDR1 as SGHRS and CDR2 as YFSETQ. The CDR3 nucleotides read TGCGCCAGCAGCTTCGGGACATCAGGCGAAAAACTGTTTTTT. Its protein product is CASSFGTSGEKLFF.

This clone was seen just once. Other DNA sequences in this specimen translate into the identical CDR3. V usage is TRBV3-1 (or the pseudogene TRBV3-2) and J usage is TRBJ1-2; 9 nucleotides align to TRBD1. There are 13 residues in the CDR3. J gave up 6 bases and V 1 base, and 0 bases lay outside the gene matches. Germline lookup yields CDR1 LGHDT and CDR2 YNNKEL (reference sequence). The CDR3 coding sequence is TGTGCCAGCAGCCAAGGGACAGGGGATGGCTACACCTTC. This translates into CASSQGTGDGYTF.

This chain links TRBV10-3 with TRBJ1-6; 10 nucleotides match TRBD1. This CDR3 is 15 amino acids long. After removal of 4 bases from V and 8 bases from J, the junction contained 5 bases not matched to a gene. CDR1 is ENHRY, CDR2 SYGVKD, per germline. In nucleotides, the CDR3 is TGTGCCATCAGTGGCGACAGGGGGCCGGATTCACCCCTCCACTTT. Translation: CAISGDRGPDSPLHF.

The rearrangement uses TRBV2 and TRBJ1-2; 11 bases are a match to TRBD1. This CDR3 is 14 amino acids long. The J segment lost 11 bases and the V segment lost 4 bases, leaving 9 bases of the junction unmatched. In germline, CDR1 is SNHLY, CDR2 FYNNEI. The CDR3 region is CASSVFGTGGIYTF. Here the CDR3 DNA reads TGTGCCAGCAGTGTTTTCGGGACAGGGGGTATTTACACCTTC.

The CDR3 DNA reads as TGTGCCAGTAGTATAGAGACAGGGGAGAGCACAGATACGCAGTATTTT. Translation gives CASSIETGESTDTQYF. V and J are TRBV19 and TRBJ2-3, with 8 bases fitting TRBD1. This CDR3 spans 16 amino acids. The V gene's germline CDR1 is LNHDA and CDR2 SQIVND (reference sequence). V was clipped by 0 bases and J by 0 bases; unmatched bases: 2.

The chain recombines TRBV6-6 with TRBJ1-1; TRBD1 matches at 8 bases. Germline CDR1 reads MNHNY; CDR2 reads SVGAGI (reference sequence). The CDR3 extends over 15 amino acids. Trimming cost V 4 bases and J 1 base; bases outside gene matches: 5. CDR3 loop: CASSSTGTGNTEAFF. Written as DNA, the CDR3 is TGTGCCAGCAGTTCTACCGGGACAGGGAACACTGAAGCTTTCTTT.

A few counts support this clone. The CDR3 here is CASSLPGSRGNEQFF. As DNA, the CDR3 is TGTGCCAGCAGCTTGCCAGGGTCCAGGGGCAATGAGCAGTTCTTC. This rearrangement joins TRBV5-4 to TRBJ2-1; maybe TRBD1 (6 bases). Per germline, CDR1 SGHNT and CDR2 YYREEE (reference sequence). The CDR3 covers 15 residues. Between the trimmed V and J ends, which lost 1 base and 6 bases, there was a span of 14 bases.

The chain is built from TRBV7-2 and TRBJ2-3; possibly TRBD2 for D (6 bases). CDR1 and CDR2 from the germline V gene are SGHTA and FQGNSA. The germline V and J ends were trimmed by 1 base and 4 bases, with 9 bases remaining between them. The CDR3 runs to 14 residues. CDR3 sequence: CASSLEGGADTQYF. For the CDR3, the DNA is TGTGCCAGCAGCTTAGAGGGAGGCGCAGATACGCAGTATTTT.

The chain couples TRBV19 to TRBJ1-1, with a possible D match to TRBD1 (5 bases). Per germline, CDR1 LNHDA and CDR2 SQIVND (reference sequence). The V end lost 8 bases, the J end lost 12 bases, and 16 bases lay between the germline ends. The CDR3 is made up of 11 amino acids. Here the CDR3 reads CASGRGGGPFF. DNA for the CDR3: TGTGCCAGTGGGAGGGGCGGTGGGCCTTTCTTT.

V is TRBV6-6 and J is TRBJ1-5; no definite D call. Looked up from germline, CDR1 is MNHNY and CDR2 is SVGAGI (reference sequence). This CDR3 is built from 11 residues. V lost 3 bases to trimming and J lost 8 bases, with 5 bases between them. The CDR3 protein is CASSYSEPQHF. CDR3 coding DNA: TGTGCCAGCAGTTATTCTGAGCCCCAGCATTTT.

This clone occurred a few times. V and J are TRBV18 and TRBJ2-2; D possibly corresponds to TRBD1 (6 bases). The CDR3 totals 13 residues. V shed 5 bases and J shed 5 bases, with 9 bases lying between them. The germline gives CDR1 KGHSH, CDR2 LQKENI. CDR3 protein: CASSTTGTGELFF. Written as DNA, the CDR3 is TGTGCCAGCTCAACTACAGGGACCGGGGAGCTGTTTTTT.

This clone has just a few counts. The CDR3 reads CASSFGQGRAFF. The CDR3 region has the DNA TGTGCCAGCAGTTTCGGACAGGGGAGAGCTTTCTTT. This rearrangement joins TRBV12-3 or TRBV12-4 to TRBJ1-1; 9 nucleotides agree with TRBD1. This CDR3 comprises 12 residues. The V and J ends lost 3 bases and 10 bases, in that order; junction bases with no gene match: 3.

This clone came up once. The V gene is TRBV5-1, the J gene TRBJ1-2; D is perhaps TRBD1 (6 bases). The CDR3 length is 14 residues. Trimming left V 1 base short and J 7 bases short, with 14 bases between. Looked up from germline, CDR1 is SGHRS and CDR2 is YFSETQ. CDR3 amino acids: CASSLSSGDGGYTF. The CDR3 nucleotides read TGCGCCAGCAGCTTGTCTTCAGGGGATGGTGGCTACACCTTC.

The genes are TRBV7-2 and TRBJ1-1, with 10 bases lining up with TRBD1. Germline V lookup: CDR1 SGHTA, CDR2 FQGNSA. V gave up 4 bases and J gave up 6 bases; unmatched junction bases: 20. The CDR3 is 19 residues long. CDR3 in DNA: TGTGCCAGCAGCTACTCAATCCGGACAGGGGGACCGAGGAGGGCTGAAGCTTTCTTT. Protein sequence: CASSYSIRTGGPRRAEAFF.